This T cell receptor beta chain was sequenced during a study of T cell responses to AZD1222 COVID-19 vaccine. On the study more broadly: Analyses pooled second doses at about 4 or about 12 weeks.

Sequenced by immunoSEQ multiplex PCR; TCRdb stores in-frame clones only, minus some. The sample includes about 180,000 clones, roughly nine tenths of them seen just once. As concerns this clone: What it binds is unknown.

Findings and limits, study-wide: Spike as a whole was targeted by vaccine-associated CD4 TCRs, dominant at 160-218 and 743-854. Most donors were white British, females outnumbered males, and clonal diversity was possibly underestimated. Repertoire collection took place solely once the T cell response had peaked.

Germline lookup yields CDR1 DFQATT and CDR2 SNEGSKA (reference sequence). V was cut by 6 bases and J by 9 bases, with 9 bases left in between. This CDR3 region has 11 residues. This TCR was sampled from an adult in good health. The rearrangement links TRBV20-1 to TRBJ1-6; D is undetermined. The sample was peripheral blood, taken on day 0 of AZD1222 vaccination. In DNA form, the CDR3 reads TGCAGTGCGTACCTACTTTCACCCCTCCACTTT. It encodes CSAYLLSPLHF.